The clone carrying this T cell receptor (beta chain) is a singleton in its sample. Antigen specificity is unknown. Use of 60 Vbeta and 13 Jbeta primers characterized the PCR. In the original processing: Later work found 80 million or so unique TCR beta chains, with around 10 million shared. Generated by immunoSEQ multiplex PCR, the TCRdb table keeps only in-frame clones and is missing some. V, J and clone size are those of that table, while D and trimming were read from the DNA. The data show about 100,000 clones, around 83% seen once. This record belongs to a study of cytomegalovirus exposure and HLA in healthy donors. Points from the study as a whole: When a later analysis compared HLA-associated TCR beta chains with equally common others, the HLA-associated chains turned out to be more clonally expanded and to have lower generation probabilities.

Source material: PBMCs. This receptor was identified in a man aged 30 to 45 in good health and CMV-seronegative.

CDR3 sequence (DNA): TGTGCCAGCAGTTTAACAGAGAACACTGAAGCTTTCTTT. This gives the protein CASSLTENTEAFF. The rearrangement links TRBV28 to TRBJ1-1; D is undetermined. V was cut by 2 bases and J by 1 base, with 5 bases left in between. This CDR3 spans 13 amino acids. Germline V gene sequence: CDR1 MDHEN, CDR2 SYDVKM.